A single sample gave rise to the 23 T cell receptor beta chains below, sequenced in a study of blood T cell repertoires in COVID-19. The method was immunoSEQ multiplex PCR; TCRdb's version includes in-frame clones alone and lacks a portion of them. The table shows some 150,000 clones, with around 85% occurring only once. The sample consisted of peripheral blood. The receptors come from a woman in her thirties or forties with active or convalescent COVID-19.

This clone turned up a few times. This chain links TRBV3-1 (or the pseudogene TRBV3-2) with TRBJ1-6; the match to TRBD1 covers 7 bases. V gave up 4 bases and J gave up 3 bases; unmatched junction bases: 6. This CDR3 is built from 16 residues. Germline V gene lookup returns CDR1 LGHDT and CDR2 YNNKEL (reference sequence). The CDR3 coding sequence is TGTGCCAGCAGCCGTCAGGGGGAAATCTATAATTCACCCCTCCACTTT. It yields the protein CASSRQGEIYNSPLHF.

V usage is TRBV5-3 and J usage is TRBJ1-6; no reliable D call. TRBV5-3 is an open reading frame, and its role is uncertain. The CDR3 is 18 residues long. V lost 1 base and J lost 5, with 19 bases in between. CDR3 residues: CARSLCRPHPSHNSPLHF. The CDR3 DNA sequence: TGTGCCAGAAGCTTGTGCAGGCCCCATCCTTCTCATAATTCACCCCTCCACTTT.

As concerns this clone: A junction boundary mismatches the germline segment, possibly from a read error. CDR3 sequence reads: CASSAAGPNRPQHF. CDR3 nucleotide sequence: TGTGCCAGCAGCGCCGCAGGGCCCAATCGGCCCCAGCATTTT. The V gene is TRBV6-5, the J gene TRBJ1-5; maybe TRBD1 (5 bases). Germline V gene data show CDR1 as MNHEY and CDR2 as SVGAGI. The CDR3 spans 14 residues.

This chain joins TRBV30 and TRBJ2-1; 8 bases line up with TRBD1. CDR3 length: 13 residues. CDR1 and CDR2 (germline): GTSNPN, SVGIG (reference sequence). V shed 4 bases and J 6 bases; nucleotides not matched to a gene: 5. The CDR3 nucleotides read TGTGCCTGGACCCAGGGGGCGGGCAATGAGCAGTTCTTC. Translation gives CAWTQGAGNEQFF.

The chain uses TRBV5-1 and TRBJ2-1; tentatively, D is TRBD1 (6 bases). V was pared by 4 bases and J by 5 bases, with 16 bases between. Germline assignment: CDR1 SGHRS and CDR2 YFSETQ. CDR3 length: 15 amino acids. This CDR3 reads CASSPSGQRNNEQFF. The CDR3 region has the DNA TGCGCCAGCAGCCCCTCGGGACAAAGAAACAATGAGCAGTTCTTC. The full variable domain, completed using reference TRBV5-1 and TRBJ2-1, is KAGVTQTPRYLIKTRGQQVTLSCSPISGHRSVSWYQQTPGQGLQFLFEYFSETQRNKGNFPGRFSGRQFSNSRSEMNVSTLELGDSALYLCASSPSGQRNNEQFFGPGTRLTVL.

This rearrangement joins TRBV15 to TRBJ1-2; TRBD1 aligns across 12 bases. The CDR3 is 16 residues long. With 0 bases clipped from V and 7 bases from J, the junction kept 6 bases outside the gene matches. Germline V gene sequence: CDR1 LNHNV, CDR2 YYDKDF (reference sequence). The CDR3 sequence is CATSREGTGGWSGYTF. The CDR3 DNA reads TGTGCCACCAGCAGAGAGGGGACAGGGGGCTGGAGTGGCTACACCTTC.

In regard to this clone: Being one base from a much bigger clone, this may be a read error. The rearrangement links TRBV5-6 to TRBJ1-1; perhaps TRBD1 as D (6 bases). V was shortened by 5 bases and J by 3 bases, with 8 bases between the two germline ends. From germline, CDR1 is SGHDT and CDR2 YYEEEE. The CDR3 spans 12 residues. CDR3 in amino acids: CASSTGYTEAFF. For the CDR3, the DNA is TGTGCCAGCAGTACAGGGTACACTGAAGCTTTCTTT.

The genes are TRBV6-2 or TRBV6-3 and TRBJ2-3; D not resolved. Germline V CDR1 and CDR2: MNHEY, SVGEGT. Trimming cost V 5 bases and J 6 bases, with 6 bases left between them. CDR3 length: 11 residues. CDR3 region: CASSNGDTQYF. The CDR3 nucleotides read TGTGCCAGCAGTAACGGTGATACGCAGTATTTT.

This chain joins TRBV6-2 or TRBV6-3 and TRBJ1-2; the match to TRBD1 covers 7 bases. The V gene end was trimmed by 2 bases and the J gene end by 0 bases; junction bases not matched to a gene: 3. The CDR3 loop spans 15 amino acids. Germline V gives CDR1 MNHEY, CDR2 SVGEGT. CDR3 residues: CASSYMDRTNYGYTF. In nucleotides, the CDR3 is TGTGCCAGCAGTTACATGGACAGGACTAACTATGGCTACACCTTC.

The chain carries TRBV7-9 and TRBJ1-1; possible D gene TRBD1, 5 bases. CDR1 and CDR2 from the germline V gene are SEHNR and FQNEAQ (reference sequence). V was trimmed by 5 bases and J by 9 bases, leaving 25 bases between them. This CDR3 has 16 amino acids. In DNA form, the CDR3 reads TGTGCCAGCAGCCTACCGCGGGGCGTAGGGTTAGGCCAAGCTTTCTTT. Translated, it gives CASSLPRGVGLGQAFF.

This clone was detected only once. The rearrangement links TRBV5-5 to TRBJ1-6; no firm D call. CDR3 length equals 15 residues. Per the germline V gene, CDR1 is SGHKS and CDR2 is YYEKEE (reference sequence). The V and J ends lost 0 bases and 0 bases respectively, with 4 bases between them. The CDR3 sequence is CASSLGSSYNSPLHF. As DNA, the CDR3 is TGTGCCAGCAGCTTGGGCAGCTCCTATAATTCACCCCTCCACTTT.

The CDR3 DNA sequence: TGCGCCAGCAGCTTGTCAGGGTTCAGTGGCTACACCTTC. As protein: CASSLSGFSGYTF. V usage is TRBV5-1 and J usage is TRBJ1-2; D may be TRBD1 (5 bases). Trimming stripped 1 base from V and 7 bases from J, with 11 bases between. CDR1 and CDR2 from the germline V gene are SGHRS and YFSETQ. This CDR3 has 13 residues. Full variable domain (remainder filled in from reference TRBV5-1 and TRBJ1-2): KAGVTQTPRYLIKTRGQQVTLSCSPISGHRSVSWYQQTPGQGLQFLFEYFSETQRNKGNFPGRFSGRQFSNSRSEMNVSTLELGDSALYLCASSLSGFSGYTFGSGTRLTVV.

V is TRBV11-2 and J is TRBJ1-2; no clear D gene. V was cut by 2 bases and J by 7 bases, with 11 bases left in between. This CDR3 is built from 13 residues. Per germline, CDR1 SGHAT and CDR2 FQNNGV. Here the CDR3 reads CASSLIGQAGYTF. The CDR3 DNA sequence: TGTGCCAGCAGCTTAATTGGGCAGGCTGGCTACACCTTC.

The gene calls are TRBV5-6 and TRBJ1-3; D is ambiguous. Germline CDR1 SGHDT, CDR2 YYEEEE. The ends were cut back, 0 bases at V and 9 bases at J, with 16 bases in the middle. The CDR3 sequence is 15 residues long. For the CDR3, the DNA is TGTGCCAGCAGCTTGGGACCCTCCGGGATCGTCACCATATATTTT. Protein: CASSLGPSGIVTIYF.

The rearrangement uses TRBV7-9 and TRBJ1-2; possible D gene TRBD1, 5 bases. Trimming cost V 4 bases and J 4 bases, with 10 bases left between them. The CDR3 loop spans 13 amino acids. In germline, CDR1 is SEHNR, CDR2 FQNEAQ (reference sequence). The CDR3 DNA follows: TGTGCCAGCAGCTCACGTGGGGCCTATGGCTACACCTTC. Protein product: CASSSRGAYGYTF.

V usage is TRBV7-2 and J usage is TRBJ2-3, with 8 bases that match TRBD2. After removal of 1 base from V and 4 bases from J, the junction contained 4 bases not matched to a gene. There are 15 residues in the CDR3. Germline assignment: CDR1 SGHTA and CDR2 FQGNSA. The chain's CDR3 is CASSLDRGGADTQYF. CDR3 in DNA: TGTGCCAGCAGCTTAGATCGGGGGGGGGCAGATACGCAGTATTTT.

The genes are TRBV19 and TRBJ1-2; 11 nucleotides match TRBD1. The CDR3 extends over 14 amino acids. Trimming removed 10 bases from V and 7 bases from J; junction bases left unmatched: 11. CDR1 is LNHDA, CDR2 SQIVND, per germline (reference sequence). CDR3 in amino acids: CATTPGQGVGGYTF. The CDR3, as DNA: TGTGCCACCACACCGGGACAGGGGGTAGGTGGCTACACCTTC.

The J gene is TRBJ1-1, the V gene TRBV7-4; TRBD1 matches at 8 bases. The CDR3 runs 13 residues. V was clipped by 4 bases and J by 6 bases; unmatched bases: 4. CDR1 is SGHVT, CDR2 SQSDAQ, per germline. The CDR3 coding sequence is TGTGCCAGCAGCTCACAGGGGGAGTCTGAAGCTTTCTTT. Translated: CASSSQGESEAFF.

The rearrangement joins TRBV5-6 to TRBJ2-7, with TRBD2 identical over 13 bases. Germline V gene data show CDR1 as SGHDT and CDR2 as YYEEEE. The V segment lost 3 bases and the J segment 0 bases; nucleotides outside the gene matches: 3. The CDR3 contains 16 residues. CDR3 loop: CASSWGLAGNSYEQYF. The CDR3 DNA reads as TGTGCCAGCAGCTGGGGACTAGCGGGGAACTCCTACGAGCAGTACTTC.

The V gene is TRBV6-1, the J gene TRBJ2-1, with a weak D call TRBD2 (5 bases). Germline-derived CDR1 and CDR2 are MNHNS and SASEGT. Trimming removed 5 bases from V and 9 bases from J, with 8 bases in between. This CDR3 has 11 residues. CDR3: CASSHGVEQFF. The CDR3 DNA reads TGTGCCAGCAGTCACGGGGTTGAGCAGTTCTTC.

This chain connects TRBV5-1 to TRBJ2-3; 12 bases align to TRBD2. Per germline, CDR1 SGHRS and CDR2 YFSETQ. Unmatched junction bases numbered 3, after V lost 4 bases and J lost 0 bases. CDR3 length equals 16 residues. CDR3 region: CASSPGTSGSTDTQYF. The CDR3, as DNA: TGCGCCAGCAGCCCCGGGACTAGCGGGAGCACAGATACGCAGTATTTT. Full variable domain (missing parts from reference TRBV5-1 and TRBJ2-3): KAGVTQTPRYLIKTRGQQVTLSCSPISGHRSVSWYQQTPGQGLQFLFEYFSETQRNKGNFPGRFSGRQFSNSRSEMNVSTLELGDSALYLCASSPGTSGSTDTQYFGPGTRLTVL.

The rearrangement links TRBV24-1 to TRBJ1-4, with 9 bases fitting TRBD1. The CDR3 runs 18 residues. The germline V gene encodes CDR1 KGHDR and CDR2 SFDVKD. V lost 4 bases, J lost 3 bases, and 11 bases stayed unmatched. The CDR3 loop reads CATSDGQGSLLSNEKLFF. CDR3 DNA sequence: TGTGCCACCAGTGACGGACAGGGGTCGCTTCTTTCTAATGAAAAACTGTTTTTT.

The rearrangement joins TRBV5-4 to TRBJ1-1; 7 bases align to TRBD1. The CDR3 is made up of 16 amino acids. CDR1 SGHNT and CDR2 YYREEE come from the germline V gene (reference sequence). Unmatched junction bases numbered 11, after V lost 4 bases and J lost 2 bases. CDR3 sequence reads: CASSVPTGTVNTEAFF. The CDR3 bases are TGTGCCAGCAGCGTCCCCACCGGGACAGTAAACACTGAAGCTTTCTTT.